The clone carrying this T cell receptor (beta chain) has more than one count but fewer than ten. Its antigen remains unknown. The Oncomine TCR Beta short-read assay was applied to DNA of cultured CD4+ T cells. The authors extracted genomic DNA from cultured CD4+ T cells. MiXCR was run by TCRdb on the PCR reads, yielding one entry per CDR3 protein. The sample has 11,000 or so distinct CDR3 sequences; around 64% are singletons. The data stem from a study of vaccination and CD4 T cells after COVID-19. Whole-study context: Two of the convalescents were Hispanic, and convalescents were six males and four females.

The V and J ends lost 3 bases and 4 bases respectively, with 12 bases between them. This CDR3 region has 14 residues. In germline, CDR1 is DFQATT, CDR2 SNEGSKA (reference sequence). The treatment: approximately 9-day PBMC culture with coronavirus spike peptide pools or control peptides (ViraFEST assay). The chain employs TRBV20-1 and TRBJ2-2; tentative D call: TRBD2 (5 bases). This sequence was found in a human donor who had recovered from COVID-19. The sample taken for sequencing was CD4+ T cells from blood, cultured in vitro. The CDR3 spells CSARELVGTGELFF. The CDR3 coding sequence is TGCAGTGCTAGGGAACTAGTGGGCACCGGGGAGCTGTTTTTT.